This T cell receptor (beta chain) came from a study of identical twins (dated by TCRdb to about 2016). With regard to the full study: To test whether fetal clonotypes persist, this study deep-sequenced TCR alpha and beta repertoires from monozygotic twins, from unrelated adults of various ages, and from cord blood. Replicate twin experiments were performed at different times using different library preparation protocols to rule out contamination.

The method behind the library was 5' RACE. TCRdb names Illumina HiSeq 2000 as the instrument used. Template switching added a universal primer binding site, and the final cDNA carried a unique molecular identifier that allowed TCR cDNA molecules to be counted accurately. First-strand cDNA for TCR alpha and beta chains was synthesized from specific primers in the conserved constant-segment region. To control for contamination, each cDNA library was double barcoded with a SMART-Mk sample barcode plus Illumina barcodes. TruSeq adapter sequences along with Illumina sample barcodes were introduced in two successive PCR steps. The Illumina HiSeq platform was used with custom primers to sequence TCR alpha and beta cDNA libraries. In the source study's methods: Unique molecular identifiers were extracted from raw reads with MiGEC, and CDR3 positions were determined with MiXCR. For each individual, recombination models were inferred using an EM algorithm with the repgenHMM and IGoR tools. The analysis of shared clonotypes was done with the tcR package in R, with sharing normalized by the product of cloneset sizes. To study raw recombination free of thymic and clonal selection effects, out-of-frame nonproductive sequences were analyzed. TCRdb trimmed public reads at Q25 via fastp, called clones via MiXCR and kept in-frame beta chains. Identical CDR3 proteins give one entry, which carries the most common genes and DNA. These V and J calls derive from TCRdb rather than the authors' analysis. A total of more than 600,000 distinct CDR3 sequences appear in this sample, approximately 18% of them only once. Around 13% of the sample belongs to the ten largest clones.

Every donor in the study was a healthy Caucasian. Three pairs of female monozygotic twins, all aged about 18 to 30 years, made up the twin cohort. Peripheral blood mononuclear cells were used as the source from which RNA for TCR libraries was isolated. Relative to germline, V is 0 bases shorter and J is 13 bases shorter, with 16 bases between their ends. The cysteine opens and the phenylalanine closes a CDR3 of 13 amino acids. Solely the CDR3 DNA is kept, with 39 bases framed from the first base. From a lookup of the germline V gene (reference sequence), CDR1 and CDR2 are DFQATT and SNEGSKA. The full study reports these points: Abundant cord blood beta clonotypes carried fewer insertions; young adult naive repertoires showed a weaker similar trend, while memory repertoires showed none. In monozygotic twins, recombination models systematically underestimated out-of-frame TCR alpha sharing, but the models matched the sharing seen between unrelated individuals. A weaker excess of twin sharing was found in beta out-of-frame sequences because the signal-to-noise ratio was lowered by fewer shared sequences. Because the same donors could not be followed over many years, the conclusions relied on cross-sectional statistical analysis. Invariant T cells such as MAIT and iNKT could partly confound zero-insertion analyses, though diverse VJ usage argued against this for most clonotypes. Out-of-frame TCR alpha sequences shared between twins showed an excess of low generation-probability sequences compared with coincidental sharing between unrelated individuals.

This clonotype appeared a single time. Its antigen target is currently unknown. Base qualities are not recorded, but no much larger clone differs from it by a single base. One read alone is a weak basis. The sample was also reused in another study, on T cells expressing NK-cell markers. In that second paper, the authors write: In sorted CD3+CD56+NKG2C+, CD3+CD56+NKG2C- and CD3+CD56-NKG2C+ T-cell subsets from 7 to 9 donors, TCR beta-chain repertoires were profiled. Seven of the eight sequenced donors were HCMV-seropositive and one was HCMV-seronegative. To restrict sorting to alphabetaTCR-expressing T cells, an anti-gammadeltaTCR antibody was added in several experiments. In six donors, the dominant CD3+CD56+NKG2C+ clonotypes were among the top 10 CD8+ clonotypes and accounted for roughly 1.0-7.5% of CD8+ T cells. Those dominant clonotypes were again the most abundant among CD3+CD56-NKG2C+ cells in four donors, at roughly 25-60.1%. It remained unclear whether the expanded NKG2C-expressing T cell clones were specific for HCMV antigens. The eight sequenced donors were randomly selected healthy volunteers, three men and five women. HCMV-specific IgG was detected in serum with a commercial ELISA kit to determine HCMV serostatus. For roughly six donors, bulk peripheral blood T-cell repertoires were additionally sequenced from unsorted PBMC. MIGEC was used to demultiplex reads and group the reads by UMI, and MiTCR was used to assemble and quantify clonotypes. Only TCR cDNA sequences supported by at least two reads were kept to exclude erroneous sequences. The tcR package was used for downstream repertoire analysis, and clonotypes were matched across fractions by CDR3 nucleotide sequence plus V segment. VDJmatch was used to annotate antigen specificity against VDJdb, with one amino acid substitution in CDR3 permitted.

The sequence is built from TRBV20-1 and TRBJ2-1; tentative D gene TRBD2, with 5 bases matching. Material: PBMCs. This TCR came from a young woman in good health. Read as DNA, the sequence is TGCAGTGCTAGAGAGCTACGGGGTCTTTTACAGTTCTTC. It translates as CSARELRGLLQFF.